This T cell receptor (beta chain) was sequenced in a study of blood T cell repertoires in COVID-19. Study-level information: Samples taken during acute and convalescent COVID-19 were collected in the United States, Italy and Spain. PBMCs, B-cell-depleted T cells, or T cells provided the cDNA or gDNA that made up the material.

The V gene's germline CDR1 is SNHLY and CDR2 FYNNEI. Trimming shortened V by 11 bases and J by 8 bases, and 18 bases separated the two germline ends. The CDR3 has 12 residues. In the original workflow: Scientists estimated how many nucleated cells there were by amplifying reference gene primers. The table came from immunoSEQ multiplex PCR; TCRdb's copy has only in-frame clones and leaves some out. The V and J calls and clone size were taken over from that table, and D and trimming were inferred from the DNA. Altogether some 250,000 clones are present, approximately 86% being singletons, with the ten largest covering approximately 7.2%.

The chain joins TRBV2 to TRBJ1-2; weak D call: TRBD1 (6 bases). The sequenced sample was peripheral blood. This clonotype was sampled from a woman in her seventies with active or convalescent COVID-19. The CDR3 is CAVGGPARGYTF. CDR3 nucleotides: TGTGCCGTCGGGGGGCCCGCGCGGGGCTACACCTTC.